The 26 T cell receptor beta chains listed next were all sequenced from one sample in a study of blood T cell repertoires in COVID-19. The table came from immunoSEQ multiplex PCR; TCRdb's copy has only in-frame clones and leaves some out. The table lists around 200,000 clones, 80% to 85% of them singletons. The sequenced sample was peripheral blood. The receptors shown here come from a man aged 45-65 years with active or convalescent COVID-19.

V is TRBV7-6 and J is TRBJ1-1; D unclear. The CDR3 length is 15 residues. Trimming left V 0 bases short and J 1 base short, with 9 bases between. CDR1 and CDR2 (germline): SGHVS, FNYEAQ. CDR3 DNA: TGTGCCAGCAGCTTAGCATACCAGCGGAACACTGAAGCTTTCTTT. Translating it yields CASSLAYQRNTEAFF.

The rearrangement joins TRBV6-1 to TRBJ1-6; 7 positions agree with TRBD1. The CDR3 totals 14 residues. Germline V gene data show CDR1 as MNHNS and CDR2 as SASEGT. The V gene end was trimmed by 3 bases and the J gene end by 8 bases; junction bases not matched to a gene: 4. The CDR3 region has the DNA TGTGCCAGCAGTGAGAGGGGGCTCGATTCACCCCTCCACTTT. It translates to CASSERGLDSPLHF.

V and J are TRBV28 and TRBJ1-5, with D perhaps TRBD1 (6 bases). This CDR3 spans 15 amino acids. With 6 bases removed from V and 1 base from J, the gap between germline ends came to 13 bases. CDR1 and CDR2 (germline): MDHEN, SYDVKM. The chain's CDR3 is CASSRRTVSNQPQHF. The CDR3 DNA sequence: TGTGCCAGCAGCCGCAGGACAGTAAGCAATCAGCCCCAGCATTTT.

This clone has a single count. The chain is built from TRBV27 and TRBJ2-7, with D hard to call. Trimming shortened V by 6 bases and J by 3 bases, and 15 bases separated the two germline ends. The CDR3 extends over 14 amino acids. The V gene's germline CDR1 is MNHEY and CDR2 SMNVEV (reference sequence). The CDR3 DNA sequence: TGTGCCAGCAGACCTAAGAACAGCAACTACGAGCAGTACTTC. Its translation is CASRPKNSNYEQYF.

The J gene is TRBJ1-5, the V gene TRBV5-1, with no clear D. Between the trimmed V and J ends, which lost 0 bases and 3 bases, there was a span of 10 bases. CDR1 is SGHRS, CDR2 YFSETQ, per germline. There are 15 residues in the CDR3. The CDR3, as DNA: TGCGCCAGCAGCTTGGAGGCAGGCGACAATCAGCCCCAGCATTTT. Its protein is CASSLEAGDNQPQHF. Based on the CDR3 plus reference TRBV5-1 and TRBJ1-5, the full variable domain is KAGVTQTPRYLIKTRGQQVTLSCSPISGHRSVSWYQQTPGQGLQFLFEYFSETQRNKGNFPGRFSGRQFSNSRSEMNVSTLELGDSALYLCASSLEAGDNQPQHFGDGTRLSIL.

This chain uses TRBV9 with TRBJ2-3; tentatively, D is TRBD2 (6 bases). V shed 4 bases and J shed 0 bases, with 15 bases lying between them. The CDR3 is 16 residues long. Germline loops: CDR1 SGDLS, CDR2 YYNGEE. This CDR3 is CASSPRGGLSTDTQYF. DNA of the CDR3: TGTGCCAGCAGCCCGAGGGGAGGCTTGAGCACAGATACGCAGTATTTT. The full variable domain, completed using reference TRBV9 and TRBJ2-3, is DSGVTQTPKHLITATGQRVTLRCSPRSGDLSVYWYQQSLDQGLQFLIQYYNGEERAKGNILERFSAQQFPDLHSELNLSSLELGDSALYFCASSPRGGLSTDTQYFGPGTRLTVL.

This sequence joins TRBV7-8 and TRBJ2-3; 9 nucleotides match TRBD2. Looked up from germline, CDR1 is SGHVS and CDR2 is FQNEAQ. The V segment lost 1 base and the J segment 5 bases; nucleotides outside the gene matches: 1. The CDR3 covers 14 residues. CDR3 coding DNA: TGTGCCAGCAGCTTAGGGCGGGGGGGAGATACGCAGTATTTT. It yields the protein CASSLGRGGDTQYF.

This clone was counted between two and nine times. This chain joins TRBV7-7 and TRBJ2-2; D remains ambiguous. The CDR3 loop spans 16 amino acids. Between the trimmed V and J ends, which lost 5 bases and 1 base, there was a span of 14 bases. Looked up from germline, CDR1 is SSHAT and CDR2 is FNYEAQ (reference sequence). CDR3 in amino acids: CASSPGWRLNTGELFF. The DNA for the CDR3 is TGTGCCAGCAGCCCGGGTTGGCGTCTGAACACCGGGGAGCTGTTTTTT.

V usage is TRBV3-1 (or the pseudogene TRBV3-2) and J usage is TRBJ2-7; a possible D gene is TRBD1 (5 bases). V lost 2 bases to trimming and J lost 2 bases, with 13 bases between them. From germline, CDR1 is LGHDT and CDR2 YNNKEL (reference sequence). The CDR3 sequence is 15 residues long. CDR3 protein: CASSQRQKETYEQYF. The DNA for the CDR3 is TGTGCCAGCAGCCAAAGACAGAAAGAAACCTACGAGCAGTACTTC.

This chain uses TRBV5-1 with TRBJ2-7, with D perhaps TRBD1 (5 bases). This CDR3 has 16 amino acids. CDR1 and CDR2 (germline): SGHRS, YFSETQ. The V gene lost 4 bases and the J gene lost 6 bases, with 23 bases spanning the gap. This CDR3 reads CASSTDTARLTGEQYF. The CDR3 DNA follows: TGCGCCAGCAGCACCGACACGGCACGCCTCACAGGCGAGCAGTACTTC.

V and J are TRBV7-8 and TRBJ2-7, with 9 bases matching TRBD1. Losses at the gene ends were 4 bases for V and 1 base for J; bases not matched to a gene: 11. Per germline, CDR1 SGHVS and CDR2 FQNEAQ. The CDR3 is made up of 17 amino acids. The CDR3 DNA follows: TGTGCCAGCAGCTCTAGGGCCGGGACAGGGACTTCCTACGAGCAGTACTTC. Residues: CASSSRAGTGTSYEQYF.

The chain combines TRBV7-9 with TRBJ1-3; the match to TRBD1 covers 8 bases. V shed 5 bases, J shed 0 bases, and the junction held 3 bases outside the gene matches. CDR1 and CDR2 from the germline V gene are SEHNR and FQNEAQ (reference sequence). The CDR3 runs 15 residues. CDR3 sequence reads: CASSTDRGSGNTIYF. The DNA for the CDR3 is TGTGCCAGCAGCACCGACAGGGGCTCTGGAAACACCATATATTTT.

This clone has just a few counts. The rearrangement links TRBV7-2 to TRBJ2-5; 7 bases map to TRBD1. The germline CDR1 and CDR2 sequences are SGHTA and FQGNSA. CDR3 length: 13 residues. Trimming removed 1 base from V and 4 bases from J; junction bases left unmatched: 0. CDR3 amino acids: CASSLDRGETQYF. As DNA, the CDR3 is TGTGCCAGCAGCTTAGACAGGGGAGAGACCCAGTACTTC.

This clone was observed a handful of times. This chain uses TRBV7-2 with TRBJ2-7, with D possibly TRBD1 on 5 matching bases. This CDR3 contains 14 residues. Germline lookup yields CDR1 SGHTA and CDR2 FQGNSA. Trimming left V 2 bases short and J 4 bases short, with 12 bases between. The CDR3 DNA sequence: TGTGCCAGCAGCTTAATAGGGGATACTTACGAGCAGTACTTC. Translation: CASSLIGDTYEQYF.

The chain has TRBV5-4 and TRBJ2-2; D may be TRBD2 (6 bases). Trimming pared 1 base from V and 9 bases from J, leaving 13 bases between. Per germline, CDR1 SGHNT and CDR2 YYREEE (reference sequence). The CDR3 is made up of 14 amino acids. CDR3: CASSLQTGGRELFF. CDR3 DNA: TGTGCCAGCAGCTTGCAGACCGGGGGTCGGGAGCTGTTTTTT.

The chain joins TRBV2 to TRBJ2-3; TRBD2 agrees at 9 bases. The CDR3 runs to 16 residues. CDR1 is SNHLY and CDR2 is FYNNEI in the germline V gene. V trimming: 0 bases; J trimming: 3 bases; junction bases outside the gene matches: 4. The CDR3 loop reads CASSEATSGTTDTQYF. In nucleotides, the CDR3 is TGTGCCAGCAGTGAAGCGACTAGCGGAACGACAGATACGCAGTATTTT.

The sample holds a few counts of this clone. CDR3 DNA sequence: TGTGCCAGCAGTCCCCCCGGGGGGCCCGACACTGAAGCTTTCTTT. It yields the protein CASSPPGGPDTEAFF. The chain employs TRBV28 and TRBJ1-1; weak D call: TRBD1 (6 bases). The CDR3 totals 15 residues. The V end lost 5 bases, the J end lost 3 bases, and 16 bases lay between the germline ends. The V gene's germline CDR1 is MDHEN and CDR2 SYDVKM.

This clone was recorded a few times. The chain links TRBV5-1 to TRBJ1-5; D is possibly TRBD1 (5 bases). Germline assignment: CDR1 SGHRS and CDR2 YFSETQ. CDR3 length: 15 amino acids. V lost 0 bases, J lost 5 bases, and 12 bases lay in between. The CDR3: CASSLDGALDQPQHF. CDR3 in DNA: TGCGCCAGCAGCTTGGATGGGGCCCTCGATCAGCCCCAGCATTTT.

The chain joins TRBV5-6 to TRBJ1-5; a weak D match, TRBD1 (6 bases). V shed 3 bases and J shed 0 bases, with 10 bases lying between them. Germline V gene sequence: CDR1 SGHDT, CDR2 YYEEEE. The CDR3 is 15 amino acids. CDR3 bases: TGTGCCAGCAGCTGGGGGCATTCTAGCAATCAGCCCCAGCATTTT. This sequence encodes CASSWGHSSNQPQHF.

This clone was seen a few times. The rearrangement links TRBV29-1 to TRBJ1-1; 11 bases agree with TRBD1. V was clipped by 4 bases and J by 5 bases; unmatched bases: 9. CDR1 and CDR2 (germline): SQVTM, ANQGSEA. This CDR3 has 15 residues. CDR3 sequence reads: CSVAGTGGMGTEAFF. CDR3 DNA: TGCAGCGTTGCAGGGACAGGGGGAATGGGAACTGAAGCTTTCTTT.

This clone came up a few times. In DNA form, the CDR3 reads TGCGCCAGCAGCCTAATTCAGGGTACGGGGGGCGGCAATCAGCCCCAGCATTTT. Translated, it gives CASSLIQGTGGGNQPQHF. The gene calls are TRBV4-1 and TRBJ1-5; D possibly corresponds to TRBD1 (6 bases). The CDR3 consists of 18 residues. Looked up from germline, CDR1 is MGHRA and CDR2 is YSYEKL. V lost 4 bases, J lost 2 bases, and 21 bases lay in between.

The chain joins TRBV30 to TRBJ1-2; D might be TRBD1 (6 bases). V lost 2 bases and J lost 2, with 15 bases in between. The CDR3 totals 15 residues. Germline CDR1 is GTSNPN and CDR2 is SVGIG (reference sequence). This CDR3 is CAWSRYSGGNYGYTF. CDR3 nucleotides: TGTGCCTGGAGTCGCTACAGCGGGGGCAACTATGGCTACACCTTC.

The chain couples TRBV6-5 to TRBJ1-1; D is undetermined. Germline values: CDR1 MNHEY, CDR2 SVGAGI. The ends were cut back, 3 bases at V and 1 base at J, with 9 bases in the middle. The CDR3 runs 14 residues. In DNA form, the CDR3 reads TGTGCCAGCAGTTATCACAGATGGAACACTGAAGCTTTCTTT. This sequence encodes CASSYHRWNTEAFF.

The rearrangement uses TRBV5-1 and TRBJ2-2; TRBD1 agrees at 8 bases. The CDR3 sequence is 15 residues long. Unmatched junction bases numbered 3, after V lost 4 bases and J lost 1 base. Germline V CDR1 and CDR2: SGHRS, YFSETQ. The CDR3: CASSPGTGNTGELFF. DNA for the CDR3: TGCGCCAGCAGCCCAGGGACAGGGAACACCGGGGAGCTGTTTTTT.

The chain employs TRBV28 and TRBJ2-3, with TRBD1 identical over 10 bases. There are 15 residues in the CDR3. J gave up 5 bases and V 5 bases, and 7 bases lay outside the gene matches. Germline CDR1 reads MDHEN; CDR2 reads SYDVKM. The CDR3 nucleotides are TGTGCCAGCAGTCCCGGGACAGGGGTCAGAGATACGCAGTATTTT. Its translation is CASSPGTGVRDTQYF.

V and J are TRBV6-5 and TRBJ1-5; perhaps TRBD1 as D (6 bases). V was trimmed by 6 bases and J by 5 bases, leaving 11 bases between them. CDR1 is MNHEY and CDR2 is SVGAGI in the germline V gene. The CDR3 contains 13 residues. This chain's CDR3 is CASRPTGYQPQHF. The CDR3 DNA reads TGTGCCAGCAGGCCCACAGGGTATCAGCCCCAGCATTTT.